Shown below are 29 T cell receptor beta chains from a single sample sequenced in a study of cytomegalovirus exposure and HLA in healthy donors (dated 2017 in TCRdb). The library was obtained by the immunoSEQ multiplex PCR assay. The multiplex PCR relied on a mix of 60 forward primers for TCR Vbeta segments and 13 reverse primers for TCR Jbeta segments. TCRdb carries this immuneACCESS record with in-frame sequences only. Its versions omit some clonotypes, under half of them owing to an unresolved V gene in the studies checked, with the rest unexplained. The sample has about 170,000 clones on record, approximately 81% of them singletons. The ten largest clones capture approximately 1.6% of the sample. The sequenced material came from PBMCs. These receptor sequences come from a male donor in good health and CMV-seronegative.

The rearrangement uses TRBV7-9 and TRBJ2-4; 10 bases line up with TRBD2. Germline CDR1 reads SEHNR; CDR2 reads FQNEAQ (reference sequence). There are 16 residues in the CDR3. With 6 bases clipped from V and 8 bases from J, the junction kept 13 bases outside the gene matches. CDR3 residues: CASRALAGAGEDIQYF. In DNA, the CDR3 is TGTGCCAGCAGGGCTCTAGCGGGAGCCGGGGAGGACATTCAGTACTTC. Full variable domain (remainder filled in from reference TRBV7-9 and TRBJ2-4): DTGVSQNPRHKITKRGQNVTFRCDPISEHNRLYWYRQTLGQGPEFLTYFQNEAQLEKSRLLSDRFSAERPKGSFSTLEIQRTEQGDSAMYLCASRALAGAGEDIQYFGAGTRLSVL.

The chain employs TRBV7-3 and TRBJ2-7, with TRBD1 identical over 7 bases. Trimming at V came to 5 bases and at J to 7 bases, leaving 11 bases not matched to a gene. Germline CDR1 and CDR2: SGHTA and FQGTGA. This CDR3 is 14 amino acids long. The CDR3 reads CASSISGTVREQYF. The CDR3 DNA is TGTGCCAGCAGCATCTCCGGGACAGTGCGAGAGCAGTACTTC. Full variable domain (rest looked up from reference TRBV7-3 and TRBJ2-7): GAGVSQTPSNKVTEKGKYVELRCDPISGHTALYWYRQSLGQGPEFLIYFQGTGAADDSGLPNDRFFAVRPEGSVSTLKIQRTERGDSAVYLCASSISGTVREQYFGPGTRLTVT.

The chain employs TRBV5-4 and TRBJ2-5; no clear D. With the DNA end fitting TRBJ2-7 better, the J assignment may be wrong. The CDR3 sequence is 13 residues long. Germline values: CDR1 SGHNT, CDR2 YYREEE (reference sequence). The CDR3 bases are TGTGCCAGCAGCGTGGACCAGAACTACGAGCAGTACTTC. Its translation: CASSVDQNYEQYF.

The sample holds one count of this clone. The V gene is TRBV5-1, the J gene TRBJ2-3; 8 nucleotides agree with TRBD2. The CDR3 length is 18 residues. Germline V lookup: CDR1 SGHRS, CDR2 YFSETQ. J lost 0 bases, V lost 2 bases, and 11 bases had no gene match. The CDR3 reads CASSFPTSGGTSTDTQYF. CDR3 DNA: TGCGCCAGCAGCTTCCCCACTAGCGGAGGTACTAGCACAGATACGCAGTATTTT.

A few counts support this clone. The sample has other DNA sequences that encode this CDR3 too. The rearrangement joins TRBV9 to TRBJ2-7; tentatively, D is TRBD1 (6 bases). Trimming shortened V by 0 bases and J by 1 base, and 11 bases separated the two germline ends. The germline gives CDR1 SGDLS, CDR2 YYNGEE. This CDR3 spans 15 amino acids. The CDR3 DNA is TGTGCCAGCAGCGTAGATGGGGGCAGGTCCTACGAGCAGTACTTC. This encodes CASSVDGGRSYEQYF.

This clone was seen more than once but under ten times. V usage is TRBV11-1 and J usage is TRBJ2-1; possible D gene TRBD1, 8 bases. V lost 5 bases to trimming and J lost 5 bases, with 19 bases between them. The CDR3 has 16 residues. Looked up from germline, CDR1 is SGHAT and CDR2 is FQDESV (reference sequence). The CDR3 spells CASSPRTGRVNNEQFF. CDR3 DNA sequence: TGTGCCAGCAGCCCACGGACAGGGAGGGTTAACAATGAGCAGTTCTTC.

The chain uses TRBV4-2 and TRBJ2-6; D is ambiguous. The CDR3 has 16 amino acids. The V end was cut by 0 bases, the J end by 0 bases, with 6 bases between. Per germline, CDR1 LGHNA and CDR2 YNFKEQ. The CDR3 loop reads CASSQDPVSGANVLTF. CDR3 nucleotide sequence: TGTGCCAGCAGCCAAGACCCAGTCTCTGGGGCCAACGTCCTGACTTTC.

The V gene is TRBV6-5, the J gene TRBJ1-2; 11 bases map to TRBD1. In germline, CDR1 is MNHEY, CDR2 SVGAGI. V was pared by 6 bases and J by 4 bases, with 7 bases of the junction left unmatched. The CDR3 runs 15 residues. CDR3 sequence (DNA): TGTGCCAGCAGGTTAACGGGACAGGGGGTCTATGGCTACACCTTC. This translates into CASRLTGQGVYGYTF.

V gene TRBV14 combines with J gene TRBJ1-1; 9 nucleotides line up with TRBD1. The J segment lost 0 bases and the V segment lost 5 bases, leaving 7 bases of the junction unmatched. Germline CDR1 and CDR2: SGHDN and FVKESK. The CDR3 has 16 amino acids. The CDR3 DNA is TGTGCCAGCAGCACAGGGGGCTTAAGGGTGAACACTGAAGCTTTCTTT. Protein: CASSTGGLRVNTEAFF.

This clone was counted only a few times. The rearrangement joins TRBV10-2 to TRBJ1-2, with 11 bases fitting TRBD1. The V and J ends lost 10 bases and 6 bases, in that order; junction bases with no gene match: 10. Germline-derived CDR1 and CDR2 are WSHSY and SAAADI. The CDR3 totals 14 residues. DNA of the CDR3: TGCGCCACCAGCCAGGACAGGGGGCGGGATGGCTACACCTTC. It specifies CATSQDRGRDGYTF.

The chain combines TRBV2 with TRBJ2-7, with D perhaps TRBD2 (7 bases). V was trimmed by 7 bases and J by 3 bases, leaving 16 bases between them. Looked up from germline, CDR1 is SNHLY and CDR2 is FYNNEI. The CDR3 runs to 14 residues. CDR3 bases: TGTGCCAGCACCCAAATAGGGGGGGGCTACGAGCAGTACTTC. Its protein product is CASTQIGGGYEQYF.

The rearrangement links TRBV2 to TRBJ2-5, with a weak D call TRBD1 (5 bases). The closer fit of TRBJ2-7 to the DNA end suggests the J call may be wrong. The CDR3 is made up of 12 amino acids. Germline assignment: CDR1 SNHLY and CDR2 FYNNEI. CDR3 in amino acids: CASSNDSYEQYF. The CDR3 DNA is TGTGCCAGCAGTAACGACAGCTACGAGCAGTACTTC.

The chain links TRBV5-1 to TRBJ1-3; perhaps TRBD1 as D (6 bases). V dropped 0 bases and J dropped 0 bases, with 13 bases sitting between them. The CDR3 sequence is 17 residues long. CDR1 SGHRS and CDR2 YFSETQ come from the germline V gene. Here the CDR3 DNA reads TGCGCCAGCAGCTTGGCTACAGGGAGGGCCTCTGGAAACACCATATATTTT. Translated, it gives CASSLATGRASGNTIYF. Filled out from reference TRBV5-1 and TRBJ1-3, the complete variable domain reads KAGVTQTPRYLIKTRGQQVTLSCSPISGHRSVSWYQQTPGQGLQFLFEYFSETQRNKGNFPGRFSGRQFSNSRSEMNVSTLELGDSALYLCASSLATGRASGNTIYFGEGSWLTVV.

V and J are TRBV6-4 and TRBJ2-2, with a weak D call TRBD1 (5 bases). The CDR3 runs 13 residues. The ends were cut back, 3 bases at V and 4 bases at J, with 6 bases in the middle. The germline gives CDR1 MRHNA, CDR2 SNTAGT. The CDR3 sequence: CASSETVTGELFF. The CDR3 nucleotides read TGTGCCAGCAGTGAGACAGTCACCGGGGAGCTGTTTTTT.

The rearrangement links TRBV19 to TRBJ2-3; no definite D call. The CDR3 extends over 13 amino acids. V shed 7 bases and J shed 2 bases, with 10 bases lying between them. Germline CDR1 and CDR2: LNHDA and SQIVND (reference sequence). CDR3: CASTSRITDTQYF. The CDR3 DNA is TGTGCCAGTACCTCTAGGATCACAGATACGCAGTATTTT.

This rearrangement joins TRBV6-5 to TRBJ1-3; 7 positions match TRBD1. Trimming removed 6 bases from V and 4 bases from J; junction bases left unmatched: 9. CDR1 is MNHEY and CDR2 is SVGAGI in the germline V gene. CDR3 size: 15 residues. Here the CDR3 DNA reads TGTGCCAGCAGCGAATCACAGGGGATGGGAAACACCATATATTTT. This gives the protein CASSESQGMGNTIYF.

The chain employs TRBV11-2 and TRBJ1-2; TRBD1 is a possible D gene (6 bases). Germline assignment: CDR1 SGHAT and CDR2 FQNNGV. The V end lost 5 bases, the J end lost 4 bases, and 17 bases lay between the germline ends. The CDR3 length is 15 residues. The chain's CDR3 is CASSRPGHSGYGYTF. As DNA, the CDR3 is TGTGCCAGCAGCCGGCCGGGACACAGTGGCTATGGCTACACCTTC.

This chain uses TRBV15 with TRBJ1-3, with 7 nucleotides matching TRBD1. V lost 5 bases and J lost 2; bases outside the gene matches: 6. There are 15 residues in the CDR3. Per germline, CDR1 LNHNV and CDR2 YYDKDF (reference sequence). The CDR3 coding sequence is TGTGCCACCAGCCAAGACAGGGTCCCTGGAAACACCATATATTTT. Translating gives CATSQDRVPGNTIYF.

V usage is TRBV5-1 and J usage is TRBJ2-7, with D maybe TRBD1 (5 bases). The germline V gene has CDR1 SGHRS and CDR2 YFSETQ. V lost 3 bases and J lost 3, with 13 bases in between. The CDR3 sequence is 14 residues long. The CDR3, as DNA: TGCGCCAGCAGCTCCCGACGGACAAGCTACGAGCAGTACTTC. It is translated as CASSSRRTSYEQYF.

This clone was detected a few times. The rearrangement links TRBV5-1 to TRBJ2-1, with 10 bases lining up with TRBD1. V was pared by 0 bases and J by 2 bases, with 8 bases of the junction left unmatched. Germline lookup yields CDR1 SGHRS and CDR2 YFSETQ. The length of the CDR3 is 18 residues. The CDR3 sequence: CASSLGSGQGSTYNEQFF. The CDR3 DNA reads as TGCGCCAGCAGCTTGGGTTCGGGACAGGGGAGTACCTACAATGAGCAGTTCTTC.

V usage is TRBV9 and J usage is TRBJ1-4, with 7 bases aligning to TRBD1. There are 13 residues in the CDR3. V lost 7 bases and J lost 0; bases outside the gene matches: 0. Germline CDR1 is SGDLS and CDR2 is YYNGEE. CDR3 in amino acids: CASQGATNEKLFF. CDR3 nucleotide sequence: TGTGCCAGCCAGGGGGCAACTAATGAAAAACTGTTTTTT.

V gene TRBV4-1 combines with J gene TRBJ2-3, with 9 bases fitting TRBD2. The CDR3 runs 16 residues. V lost 0 bases to trimming and J lost 6 bases; unmatched junction nucleotides: 7. Germline lookup yields CDR1 MGHRA and CDR2 YSYEKL. DNA for the CDR3: TGCGCCAGCAGCCAAGACGCCAGCGGGGGGTGGGATACGCAGTATTTT. This codes for CASSQDASGGWDTQYF.

The V and J genes are TRBV10-3 and TRBJ1-1, with 12 bases that match TRBD1. After removal of 4 bases from V and 5 bases from J, the junction contained 2 bases not matched to a gene. Germline V gives CDR1 ENHRY, CDR2 SYGVKD. This CDR3 comprises 14 residues. The CDR3 sequence: CAISAGQGATEAFF. In nucleotides, the CDR3 is TGTGCCATCAGTGCGGGACAGGGGGCAACTGAAGCTTTCTTT.

Remarks on this clone: Germline is not matched at one junction end, which may reflect a read error. The chain is built from TRBV19 and TRBJ2-5; D remains ambiguous. The CDR3 has 12 residues. Germline V gene lookup returns CDR1 LNHDA and CDR2 SQIVND (reference sequence). The CDR3 sequence is CTSSISRETQYF. CDR3 nucleotide sequence: TGTACCAGTAGTATAAGTAGAGAGACCCAGTACTTC.

This clone was counted once. The V gene is TRBV27, the J gene TRBJ1-4; 9 bases agree with TRBD1. This CDR3 comprises 16 residues. Germline V lookup: CDR1 MNHEY, CDR2 SMNVEV (reference sequence). The V and J ends lost 1 base and 10 bases, in that order; junction bases with no gene match: 10. This CDR3 reads CASSLYTGGAAAKLFF. Written as DNA, the CDR3 is TGTGCCAGCAGTTTATACACAGGGGGCGCGGCTGCAAAACTGTTTTTT.

The genes are TRBV18 and TRBJ2-7; 11 bases map to TRBD2. The V gene end was trimmed by 2 bases and the J gene end by 2 bases; junction bases not matched to a gene: 11. This CDR3 spans 18 amino acids. Germline V gene lookup returns CDR1 KGHSH and CDR2 LQKENI. The CDR3 nucleotides read TGTGCCAGCTCACCATTTACTAGCGGGAGCTCGCGGACCTACGAGCAGTACTTC. Its protein product is CASSPFTSGSSRTYEQYF.

The count of this clone is one. The rearrangement joins TRBV7-2 to TRBJ2-5; 14 bases align to TRBD2. Trimming at V came to 4 bases and at J to 5 bases, leaving 9 bases not matched to a gene. CDR3 size: 17 residues. The germline V gene has CDR1 SGHTA and CDR2 FQGNSA. CDR3 sequence (DNA): TGTGCCAGCAGCTCGACGGGACTAGCGGGAGTCCTTGAGACCCAGTACTTC. This encodes CASSSTGLAGVLETQYF.

The J gene is TRBJ2-3, the V gene TRBV5-1, with D perhaps matching TRBD2 (6 bases). The germline CDR1 and CDR2 sequences are SGHRS and YFSETQ. V was pared by 7 bases and J by 0 bases, with 12 bases between. This CDR3 comprises 14 residues. CDR3 residues: CASQRAESTDTQYF. DNA of the CDR3: TGCGCCAGCCAGCGGGCGGAAAGCACAGATACGCAGTATTTT.

The chain couples TRBV19 to TRBJ2-3; D is possibly TRBD2 (6 bases). CDR3 length: 13 residues. The V gene's germline CDR1 is LNHDA and CDR2 SQIVND (reference sequence). V lost 7 bases to trimming and J lost 4 bases, with 12 bases between them. CDR3 protein: CASTGGQADTQYF. As DNA, the CDR3 is TGTGCCAGTACCGGGGGTCAGGCAGATACGCAGTATTTT.